This T cell receptor beta chain appears in the sequencing data of a study of cytomegalovirus exposure and HLA in healthy donors. Study-wide results and limits: Within a later analysis, the majority of CMV-associated TCR beta chains appeared HLA-restricted. Rates of TCR association differed by HLA locus in a later analysis, with DRB1 highest and HLA-C lowest. Indistinguishable V segments such as TRBV6-2 and TRBV6-3 were excluded.

As for this clone: No antigen is known for it.

The length of the CDR3 is 12 residues. The V end was cut by 9 bases, the J end by 4 bases, with 12 bases between. Germline V CDR1 and CDR2: LNHDA, SQIVND (reference sequence). The donors were healthy bone marrow donors. Primers included in the PCR were 60 Vbeta and 13 Jbeta primers. Some clones are missing from TCRdb's copy, which holds only in-frame ones; the method was immunoSEQ multiplex PCR. This sample yields some 130,000 clones, of which around 78% are seen a single time; around 2% belongs to the top ten. V and J are TRBV19 and TRBJ1-2; D possibly corresponds to TRBD1 (5 bases). This clonotype was sampled from a female donor in good health and CMV-seropositive. Sequencing was carried out using PBMCs. This CDR3 is CARTVTGYGYTF. Here the CDR3 DNA reads TGTGCCAGGACAGTTACAGGCTATGGCTACACCTTC.